The 21 T cell receptor beta chains listed next were all sequenced from one sample in a study of cytomegalovirus exposure and HLA in healthy donors. The PCR used 60 Vbeta and 13 Jbeta primers. Clones were sequenced by immunoSEQ multiplex PCR, and TCRdb holds only the in-frame ones, with some missing. In the table there are 150,000 to 200,000 clones, more than 75% of which are singletons. Sequenced sample: PBMCs. Every receptor here comes from a woman aged 50 to 65 in good health and CMV-seronegative.

This clone was seen a few times. The chain joins TRBV6-5 to TRBJ1-1; D is ambiguous. Per germline, CDR1 MNHEY and CDR2 SVGAGI. The CDR3 spans 14 residues. V lost 6 bases and J 3 bases, leaving 14 bases between the germline ends. CDR3 sequence (DNA): TGTGCCAGCAGCGGACCGGTAGCGGACACTGAAGCTTTCTTT. Its protein product is CASSGPVADTEAFF.

This clone has more than one count but fewer than ten. The chain carries TRBV29-1 and TRBJ1-1; D remains unclear. Trimming removed 4 bases at V and 5 bases at J, with 14 bases between. The CDR3 has 13 amino acids. Germline values: CDR1 SQVTM, CDR2 ANQGSEA. Here the CDR3 reads CSVVQGRRTEAFF. CDR3 nucleotide sequence: TGCAGCGTTGTACAAGGGAGGCGAACTGAAGCTTTCTTT.

In its sample, this clone was seen a few times. V is TRBV15 and J is TRBJ2-5; 10 nucleotides line up with TRBD2. The V segment lost 3 bases and the J segment 4 bases; nucleotides outside the gene matches: 8. CDR3 length equals 16 residues. Germline assignment: CDR1 LNHNV and CDR2 YYDKDF (reference sequence). CDR3 nucleotide sequence: TGTGCCACCAGCAGGGGGACTAGCGCAAGGGGAGAGACCCAGTACTTC. Residues: CATSRGTSARGETQYF.

The table lists this clone with a few counts. V gene TRBV5-1 combines with J gene TRBJ1-1; D might be TRBD1 (5 bases). The CDR3 loop spans 13 amino acids. The V gene's germline CDR1 is SGHRS and CDR2 YFSETQ. Trimming left V 7 bases short and J 5 bases short, with 15 bases between. The CDR3 DNA reads TGCGCCAGCGAGGCATTTGGGGGGACTGAAGCTTTCTTT. Translation: CASEAFGGTEAFF.

V and J are TRBV5-4 and TRBJ1-2; 9 bases match TRBD1. This CDR3 contains 15 residues. The germline gives CDR1 SGHNT, CDR2 YYREEE (reference sequence). V shed 1 base, J shed 8 bases, and the junction held 9 bases outside the gene matches. The DNA for the CDR3 is TGTGCCAGCAGCTTGCAGGGGACAGGGAATCACGGCTACACCTTC. Amino acids: CASSLQGTGNHGYTF.

This clone was found once. The chain couples TRBV7-2 to TRBJ1-3; 12 bases fit TRBD1. V was clipped by 6 bases and J by 2 bases; unmatched bases: 11. In germline, CDR1 is SGHTA, CDR2 FQGNSA. The CDR3 consists of 18 residues. The CDR3 sequence: CASSFRDRGLITGNTIYF. The CDR3 DNA reads as TGTGCCAGCAGTTTTAGGGACAGGGGGCTAATAACTGGAAACACCATATATTTT.

In its sample, this clone was seen a few times. This chain joins TRBV11-2 and TRBJ2-7; possible D gene TRBD1, 5 bases. V lost 6 bases, J lost 0 bases, and 18 bases lay in between. Germline assignment: CDR1 SGHAT and CDR2 FQNNGV. The CDR3 runs to 16 residues. The CDR3 sequence: CASSYPDRLASYEQYF. In nucleotides, the CDR3 is TGTGCCAGCAGTTATCCCGACAGACTCGCCTCCTACGAGCAGTACTTC. Full variable domain (rest looked up from reference TRBV11-2 and TRBJ2-7): EAGVAQSPRYKIIEKRQSVAFWCNPISGHATLYWYQQILGQGPKLLIQFQNNGVVDDSQLPKDRFSAERLKGVDSTLKIQPAKLEDSAVYLCASSYPDRLASYEQYFGPGTRLTVT.

The chain couples TRBV2 to TRBJ2-7; possible D gene TRBD2, 5 bases. The germline V gene has CDR1 SNHLY and CDR2 FYNNEI. This CDR3 spans 11 amino acids. V was trimmed by 6 bases and J by 7 bases, leaving 10 bases between them. CDR3 in amino acids: CASREGWEQYF. CDR3 DNA sequence: TGTGCCAGCAGAGAGGGCTGGGAGCAGTACTTC. Drawing the rest from reference TRBV2 and TRBJ2-7, the complete variable domain is EPEVTQTPSHQVTQMGQEVILRCVPISNHLYFYWYRQILGQKVEFLVSFYNNEISEKSEIFDDQFSVERPDGSNFTLKIRSTKLEDSAMYFCASREGWEQYFGPGTRLTVT.

The chain uses TRBV5-1 and TRBJ2-6, with 7 bases fitting TRBD1. Trimming took 3 bases from V and 2 from J; bases not matched to a gene: 8. The germline gives CDR1 SGHRS, CDR2 YFSETQ. The length of the CDR3 is 17 residues. For the CDR3, the DNA is TGCGCCAGCAGCTCGGACAGGATGGCTCCTGGGGCCAACGTCCTGACTTTC. The encoded protein is CASSSDRMAPGANVLTF.

The V and J genes are TRBV4-3 and TRBJ2-7, with a possible D match to TRBD2 (5 bases). The CDR3 is 18 residues long. Looked up from germline, CDR1 is LGHNA and CDR2 is YSLEER. Trimming left V 0 bases short and J 1 base short, with 19 bases between. The CDR3 DNA sequence: TGCGCCAGCAGCCAAGATCCCATCCCTGGAGGCAATTCCTACGAGCAGTACTTC. This codes for CASSQDPIPGGNSYEQYF.

The rearrangement links TRBV10-3 to TRBJ2-7, with TRBD2 identical over 8 bases. Per germline, CDR1 ENHRY and CDR2 SYGVKD. The V segment lost 6 bases and the J segment 1 base; nucleotides outside the gene matches: 8. This CDR3 spans 15 amino acids. CDR3 DNA: TGTGCCATCAGGGAGGGCGGGGGGCCGTCCTACGAGCAGTACTTC. It is translated as CAIREGGGPSYEQYF.

This chain uses TRBV15 with TRBJ1-5; 8 bases are a match to TRBD1. The junction had 6 bases not matched to a gene; V was cut back by 0 bases and J by 5 bases. Germline CDR1 LNHNV, CDR2 YYDKDF (reference sequence). The CDR3 loop spans 16 amino acids. The CDR3 region has the DNA TGTGCCACCAGCAGAGATCCAGGGGGCGCGCATCAGCCCCAGCATTTT. Encoded protein: CATSRDPGGAHQPQHF.

The chain uses TRBV28 and TRBJ1-2, with TRBD1 identical over 7 bases. This CDR3 comprises 12 residues. V dropped 7 bases and J dropped 7; count of bases not matched to a gene: 6. Germline V lookup: CDR1 MDHEN, CDR2 SYDVKM. CDR3 residues: CASNNRGIGYTF. The CDR3 nucleotides are TGTGCCAGCAACAACAGGGGAATTGGCTACACCTTC.

This clone came up a few times. The rearrangement uses TRBV4-1 and TRBJ2-5, with D maybe TRBD2 (6 bases). With 3 bases removed from V and 5 bases from J, the gap between germline ends came to 10 bases. The V gene's germline CDR1 is MGHRA and CDR2 YSYEKL. The CDR3 covers 13 residues. In DNA form, the CDR3 reads TGCGCCAGCAGCCACCCGGGGGATGAGACCCAGTACTTC. The encoded protein is CASSHPGDETQYF.

The chain carries TRBV7-8 and TRBJ1-2, with a tentative D call TRBD1 (5 bases). This CDR3 contains 16 residues. Germline V lookup: CDR1 SGHVS, CDR2 FQNEAQ. Trimming took off 2 bases at V and 3 bases at J, with 16 bases between the two ends. CDR3 in amino acids: CASSLMQGSRHYGYTF. The DNA of the CDR3 is TGTGCCAGCAGCTTAATGCAGGGTTCGAGGCACTATGGCTACACCTTC.

The chain combines TRBV5-1 with TRBJ2-1; 9 bases align to TRBD2. Germline V gives CDR1 SGHRS, CDR2 YFSETQ. V lost 4 bases to trimming and J lost 10 bases; unmatched junction nucleotides: 12. This CDR3 is built from 15 residues. DNA for the CDR3: TGCGCCAGCAGCCTGACTAGCGGAGGTACTCAAGAGCAGTTCTTC. Protein sequence: CASSLTSGGTQEQFF.

The chain is built from TRBV18 and TRBJ2-3, with 10 bases aligning to TRBD1. The germline CDR1 and CDR2 sequences are KGHSH and LQKENI. This CDR3 contains 16 residues. Trimming cost V 4 bases and J 3 bases; bases outside gene matches: 7. CDR3 in amino acids: CASSRETGGKTDTQYF. In DNA form, the CDR3 reads TGTGCCAGCTCACGGGAGACAGGGGGCAAGACAGATACGCAGTATTTT. The full variable domain, in which reference TRBV18 and TRBJ2-3 provide the parts outside the CDR3, is NAGVMQNPRHLVRRRGQEARLRCSPMKGHSHVYWYRQLPEEGLKFMVYLQKENIIDESGMPKERFSAEFPKEGPSILRIQQVVRGDSAAYFCASSRETGGKTDTQYFGPGTRLTVL.

In this sample, this clone turned up once. This chain links TRBV5-1 with TRBJ2-1; 10 bases align to TRBD2. The germline CDR1 and CDR2 sequences are SGHRS and YFSETQ. After removal of 2 bases from V and 7 bases from J, the junction contained 6 bases not matched to a gene. The CDR3 is 15 residues long. The CDR3 loop is CASSLPSSGGNEQFF. CDR3 sequence (DNA): TGCGCCAGCAGCTTACCTTCTAGCGGGGGAAATGAGCAGTTCTTC.

The rearrangement links TRBV5-5 to TRBJ1-6, with a possible D match to TRBD1 (5 bases). The CDR3 loop spans 13 amino acids. Germline CDR1 is SGHKS and CDR2 is YYEKEE (reference sequence). V was shortened by 3 bases and J by 7 bases, with 8 bases between the two germline ends. CDR3 amino acids: CASSSGENSPLHF. The DNA for the CDR3 is TGTGCCAGCAGCTCGGGGGAAAATTCACCCCTCCACTTT.

The chain links TRBV6-5 to TRBJ1-5; D not resolved. V was cut by 6 bases and J by 7 bases, with 13 bases left in between. This CDR3 spans 13 amino acids. Per germline, CDR1 MNHEY and CDR2 SVGAGI. CDR3 DNA sequence: TGTGCCAGCAGCTCCTTTGCCGGGCAGCCCCAGCATTTT. It codes for CASSSFAGQPQHF.

The CDR3 is CASGFMGGGTDTQYF. The CDR3 DNA follows: TGTGCTAGTGGTTTTATGGGGGGGGGCACAGATACGCAGTATTTT. The rearrangement uses TRBV12-5 and TRBJ2-3; 7 nucleotides match TRBD2. The trim removed 3 bases at V and 1 base at J, leaving 4 bases unmatched. The CDR3 sequence is 15 residues long. CDR1 is LGHNT and CDR2 is FRNRAP in the germline V gene.